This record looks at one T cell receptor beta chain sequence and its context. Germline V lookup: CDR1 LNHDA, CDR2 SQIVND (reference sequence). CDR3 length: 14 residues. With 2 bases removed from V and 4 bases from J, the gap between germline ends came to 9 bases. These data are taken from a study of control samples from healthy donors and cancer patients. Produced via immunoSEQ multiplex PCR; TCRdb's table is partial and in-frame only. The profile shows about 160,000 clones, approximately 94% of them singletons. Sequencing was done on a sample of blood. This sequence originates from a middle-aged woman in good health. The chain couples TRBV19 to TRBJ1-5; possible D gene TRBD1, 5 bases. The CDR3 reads CASSIRQQNQPQHF. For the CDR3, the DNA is TGTGCCAGTAGTATAAGACAGCAAAATCAGCCCCAGCATTTT.